Listed below are T cell receptor beta chains from one sample, sequenced in a study of CXCR3-negative and CXCR3-positive naive CD8 T cells. From the 5' RACE reads, TCRdb lists one entry per CDR3 protein and no DNA. The sample table sets out about 41,000 distinct CDR3 sequences. The sample comprised naive CXCR3- CD8+ T cells from blood. The receptors derive from a human donor in good health. Some clones in this sample may be carry-over from other donors' samples. Each CDR3 is given with its conserved first and last residue. A row's size may be missing; if present it is once, few, many or a size class.

V gene,J gene,clone size,CDR3 protein
TRBV7-3,TRBJ1-2,NA,CASATGNRYGYTF
TRBV4-1,TRBJ1-2,NA,CASSQDVTTDAYGYTF
TRBV7-7,TRBJ2-2,NA,CASSPGLAVPHGGELFF
TRBV20-1,TRBJ1-3,NA,CSARDESSGNTIYF
TRBV12-3/TRBV12-4,TRBJ2-3,NA,CASSPDRTDTQYF
TRBV29-1,TRBJ2-5,NA,CSGMGTPGTQYF
TRBV5-1,TRBJ2-2,NA,CASSSPRTGMGHTAGELFF
TRBV5-1,TRBJ2-7,NA,CASSLERREFSYEQYF
TRBV12-3/TRBV12-4,TRBJ2-6,NA,CASENTGANVLTF
TRBV6-6,TRBJ2-7,NA,CASSYGGSQSYEQYF
TRBV21-1,TRBJ2-2,NA,CASSSWGRFTGELFF
TRBV29-1,TRBJ2-1,NA,CSVEGGQRGYNEQFF
TRBV4-3,TRBJ1-6,NA,CASSQDGTDNSPLHF
TRBV4-2,TRBJ2-1,NA,CASSPSGSGEYNEQFF
TRBV7-8,TRBJ1-2,NA,CASSSNRGLGYTF
TRBV6-5,TRBJ2-2,NA,CASSRAGGTTGELFF
TRBV28,TRBJ2-3,medium-sized,CASSPLTASTDTQYF
TRBV7-2,TRBJ2-1,NA,CASSLSSQINEQFF
TRBV7-6,TRBJ2-2,NA,CASSLLASGELFF
TRBV5-1,TRBJ2-1,NA,CASSVGTGSDNEQFF
TRBV5-1,TRBJ2-7,NA,CASSLGNLQYF
TRBV13,TRBJ2-7,NA,CASSLEDRGYYEQYF
TRBV29-1,TRBJ2-5,NA,CSVDLPGVPETQYF
TRBV20-1,TRBJ2-7,NA,CSAREGPFSYEQYF
TRBV6-2/TRBV6-3,TRBJ2-5,NA,CASSQGLEGETQYF
TRBV4-3,TRBJ2-7,NA,CASSQGQGVYEQYF
TRBV10-3,TRBJ1-2,NA,CAITENYGYTF
TRBV6-5,TRBJ2-1,NA,CASSYSTWQGEQFF
TRBV6-5,TRBJ1-1,NA,CASSYSLGDTEAFF
TRBV5-1,TRBJ1-1,NA,CASVPGQGYTEAFF
TRBV6-2/TRBV6-3,TRBJ2-3,NA,CASSWAPTDTQYF
TRBV13,TRBJ1-1,NA,CASSLDQGLGTEAFF
TRBV7-9,TRBJ2-7,NA,CASSFAGTGLSYEEYF
TRBV9,TRBJ1-2,NA,CASSVEGGTGHGYTF
TRBV6-5,TRBJ2-1,NA,CASSDRRLAGSYNEQFF
TRBV28,TRBJ2-5,NA,CASSFWTGAQTQYF
TRBV4-3,TRBJ1-4,NA,CASSQGTGNEKLFF
TRBV5-1,TRBJ1-1,NA,CASSLEVGNTEAFF
TRBV28,TRBJ2-7,NA,CASRLTGWGPEQYF
TRBV27,TRBJ2-3,NA,CASSSNTLTDTQYF
TRBV21-1,TRBJ1-2,NA,CASSKGHRDNANYGYTF
TRBV6-2/TRBV6-3,TRBJ2-2,NA,CASSLGQGAETGELFF
TRBV12-3/TRBV12-4,TRBJ2-4,NA,CASSLGTENIQYF
TRBV29-1,TRBJ1-2,NA,CSVEDLDGYTF
TRBV4-3,TRBJ2-3,NA,CASSQDQRGPSTDTQYF
TRBV7-2,TRBJ2-7,NA,CASSFLTDYEQYF
TRBV9,TRBJ2-1,NA,CASSPQNRNNEQFF
TRBV7-2,TRBJ2-7,NA,CASGSSTYEQYF
TRBV7-8,TRBJ2-7,NA,CASSPTGAENYEQYF
TRBV4-3,TRBJ2-5,NA,CASSQGPGETQYF
TRBV29-1,TRBJ2-1,NA,CSAGTAGWNEQFF
TRBV28,TRBJ2-1,NA,CASSLHRDSPYNEQFF
TRBV29-1,TRBJ2-3,NA,CSVRFMGDTQYF
TRBV10-3,TRBJ1-4,NA,CAISEQGSNEKLFF
TRBV15,TRBJ2-5,NA,CATSRERGYQETQYF
TRBV11-2,TRBJ2-5,NA,CASSLPRGLAETQYF